The present TCR beta chain was sequenced within a study of vaccination effects on CD4 cells after COVID-19 (dated 2022 in TCRdb). About the study as a whole: To identify antigen-specific CD4+ T cell clonotypes by their expansion, the ViraFEST assay first stimulated PBMC with viral peptide pools and then applied TCR sequencing. Across the study, the median time from the second dose to post-vaccine sampling was 72 days (range 14 to 241). Each well held more than 1.5 million PBMC cultured in IMDM containing about 5.5% human AB serum, approximately 10 IU/ml IL-2 and gentamicin, along with around 11 ug/ml peptides. SARS-CoV-2 spike-specific CD4+ TCR repertoires were compared before and after mRNA vaccination in COVID-19 convalescent patients and in infection-naive vaccine recipients. The full study included some 10 COVID-19 convalescent patients and several SARS-CoV-2-naive healthy vaccine recipients. The Oncomine TCR Beta short-read assay on an Illumina iSeq 100 was used to sequence cultures from other donors in the study. Overall study results and their limits: Marked clonal contraction was observed in both infection-induced and vaccine-induced clones at late post-vaccination timepoints, consistent with waning T cell responses. Among healthy vaccine recipients, nearly all vaccine-induced clones were SARS-CoV-2 mono-reactive, and just 1 of 255 was cross-reactive with common cold coronaviruses. The study was limited by a small number of convalescent patients, and early post-infection timepoints were lacking.

V is cut by 1 base and J by 2 bases, and the space between the germline ends is 11 bases. Reading from cysteine to phenylalanine, the CDR3 counts 15 amino acids. Only CDR3 DNA is held: 45 bases, read in frame from base 1. The germline V gene sets CDR1 to KGHSH and CDR2 to LQKENI. After 10 to 11 days of culture, CD4+ T cells were isolated with the EasySep CD4+ T cell isolation kit. Participants received two doses of either the BNT162b2 or the mRNA-1273 mRNA SARS-CoV-2 vaccine. Negative nucleocapsid antibody results before and after vaccination confirmed that the healthy vaccine recipients had no prior SARS-CoV-2 infection. Half of the culture medium was replaced with fresh IL-2-containing medium on days 3 and 7. Unless noted otherwise, every peptide stimulation condition was grown in triplicate wells. PBMC were separated from whole blood using Ficoll-Paque Plus gradient centrifugation and were then either cryopreserved at -140C or used fresh. The QIAamp micro DNA kit was used to extract genomic DNA from the cultured CD4+ T cells.

Receptor amplification or capture employed the immunoSEQ multiplex PCR assay. DNA from the cultured, isolated CD4+ T cells was subjected to TCR beta CDR3 sequencing. As for the authors' bioinformatics: The analysis removed non-productive TCR sequences, trimmed reads to the CDR3 region, and retained only CDR3s that were 7 or more amino acids long. The MANAFEST web app was used to identify antigen-specific clonotypes by comparing expansion in peptide wells with expansion in reference cultures. For clones to be considered positive, expansion at FDR<0.05 versus reference and all other wells, an odds ratio above 5, and a frequency above 0.1% in two replicate wells were required. Clonotypes significantly expanded in SARS-CoV-2 spike wells and in at least one common cold coronavirus spike condition were defined as cross-reactive. Using the stringdist R package, CDR3 similarity was measured by Levenshtein distance, and unrooted trees were constructed with ape in R 3.6.1. Sourced from immuneACCESS, this table was stored by TCRdb with only in-frame sequences that have V and J called. A share of the clones is absent; for the studies checked, an unresolved V gene accounts for under half, and the remainder has no known explanation. The DNA was the basis for D and trimming; V, J and clone size are from that table. This sample has tens of thousands of clones in its table, and 74% of those were observed once. Of the sample, over 2% is held by the ten largest clones.

Concerning this clone itself: Its antigen target is currently unknown. One base away there is no much larger clone; base qualities are not given.

Recombination linked TRBV18 to TRBJ2-5, and perhaps TRBD2 as D gene, on 6 matching bases. The receptor was derived from a human donor who received a COVID-19 vaccine. The sequencing here drew on CD4+ T cells from PBMCs cultured without peptide, taken after COVID-19 vaccination. The nucleotide sequence reads TGTGCCAGCTCACCACGGCGGGGATCACAAGAGACCCAGTACTTC. Its amino acids are CASSPRRGSQETQYF.